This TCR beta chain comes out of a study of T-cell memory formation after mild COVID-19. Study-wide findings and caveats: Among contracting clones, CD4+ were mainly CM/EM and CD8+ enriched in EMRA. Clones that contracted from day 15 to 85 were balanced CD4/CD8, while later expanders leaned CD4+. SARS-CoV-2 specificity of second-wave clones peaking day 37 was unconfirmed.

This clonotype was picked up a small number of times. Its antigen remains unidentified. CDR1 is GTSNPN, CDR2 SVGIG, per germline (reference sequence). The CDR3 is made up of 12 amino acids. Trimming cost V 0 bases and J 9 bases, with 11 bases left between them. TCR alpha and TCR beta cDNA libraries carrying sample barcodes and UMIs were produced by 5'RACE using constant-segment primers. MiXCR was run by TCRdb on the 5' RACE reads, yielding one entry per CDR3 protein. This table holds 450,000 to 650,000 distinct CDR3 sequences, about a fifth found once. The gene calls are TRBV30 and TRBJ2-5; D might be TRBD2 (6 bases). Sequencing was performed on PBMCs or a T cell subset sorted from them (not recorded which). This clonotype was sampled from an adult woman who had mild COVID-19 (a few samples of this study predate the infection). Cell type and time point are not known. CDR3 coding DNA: TGTGCCTGGAGTGTACGGGACTCCGCCCAGTACTTC. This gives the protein CAWSVRDSAQYF.